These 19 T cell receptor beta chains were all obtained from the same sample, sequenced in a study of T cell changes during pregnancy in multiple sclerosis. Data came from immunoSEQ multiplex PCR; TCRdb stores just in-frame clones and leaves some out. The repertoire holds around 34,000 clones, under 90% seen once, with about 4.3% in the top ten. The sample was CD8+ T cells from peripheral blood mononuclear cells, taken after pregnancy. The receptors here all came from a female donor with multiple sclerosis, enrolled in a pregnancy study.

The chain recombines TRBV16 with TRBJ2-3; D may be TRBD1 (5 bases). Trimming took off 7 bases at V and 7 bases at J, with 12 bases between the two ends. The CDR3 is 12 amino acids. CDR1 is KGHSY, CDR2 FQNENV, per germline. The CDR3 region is CASKSADNTQYF. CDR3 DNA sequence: TGTGCCAGCAAGTCGGCGGACAATACGCAGTATTTT.

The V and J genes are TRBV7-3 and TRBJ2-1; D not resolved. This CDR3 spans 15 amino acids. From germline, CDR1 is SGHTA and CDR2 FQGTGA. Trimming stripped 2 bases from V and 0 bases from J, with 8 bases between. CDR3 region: CASSLVASSYNEQFF. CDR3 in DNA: TGTGCCAGCAGCTTAGTCGCTAGCTCCTACAATGAGCAGTTCTTC.

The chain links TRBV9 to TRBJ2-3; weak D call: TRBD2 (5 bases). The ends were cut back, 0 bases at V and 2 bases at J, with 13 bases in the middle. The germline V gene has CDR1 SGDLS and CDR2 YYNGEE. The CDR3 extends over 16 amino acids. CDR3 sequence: CASSVAPAAATDTQYF. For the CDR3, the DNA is TGTGCCAGCAGCGTAGCTCCAGCGGCCGCCACAGATACGCAGTATTTT.

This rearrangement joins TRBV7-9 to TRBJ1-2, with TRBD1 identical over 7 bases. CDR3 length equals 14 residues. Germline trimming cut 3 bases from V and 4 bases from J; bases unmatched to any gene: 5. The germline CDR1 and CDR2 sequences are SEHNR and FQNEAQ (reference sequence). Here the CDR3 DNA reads TGTGCCAGCAGCTTGGCAACAGGGGCCTATGGCTACACCTTC. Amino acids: CASSLATGAYGYTF.

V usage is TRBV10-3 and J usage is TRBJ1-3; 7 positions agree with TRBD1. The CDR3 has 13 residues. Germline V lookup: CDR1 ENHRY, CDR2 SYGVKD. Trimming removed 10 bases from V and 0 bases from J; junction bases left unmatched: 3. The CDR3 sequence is CATSGGSGNTIYF. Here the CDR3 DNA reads TGTGCCACCTCAGGGGGCTCTGGAAACACCATATATTTT.

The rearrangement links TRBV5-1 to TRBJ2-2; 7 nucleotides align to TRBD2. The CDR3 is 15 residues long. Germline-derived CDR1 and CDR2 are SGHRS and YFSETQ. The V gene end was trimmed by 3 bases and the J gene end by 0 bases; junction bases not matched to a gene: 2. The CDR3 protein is CASSSGTTNTGELFF. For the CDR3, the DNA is TGCGCCAGCAGCTCCGGGACTACGAACACCGGGGAGCTGTTTTTT.

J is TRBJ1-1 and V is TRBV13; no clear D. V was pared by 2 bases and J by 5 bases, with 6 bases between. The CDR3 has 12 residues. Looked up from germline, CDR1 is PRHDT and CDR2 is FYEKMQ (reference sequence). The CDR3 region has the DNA TGTGCCAGCAGCTTATTGAGGACTGAAGCTTTCTTT. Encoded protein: CASSLLRTEAFF.

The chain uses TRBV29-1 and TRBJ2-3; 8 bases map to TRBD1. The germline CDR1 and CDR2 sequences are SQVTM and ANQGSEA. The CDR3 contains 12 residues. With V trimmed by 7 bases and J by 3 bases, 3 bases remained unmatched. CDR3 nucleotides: TGCAGCGAAGGACAGGGAACAGATACGCAGTATTTT. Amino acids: CSEGQGTDTQYF.

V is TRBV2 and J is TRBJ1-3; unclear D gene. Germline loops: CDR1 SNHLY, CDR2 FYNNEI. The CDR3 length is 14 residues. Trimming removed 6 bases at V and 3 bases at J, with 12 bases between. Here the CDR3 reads CASRGRDFGNTIYF. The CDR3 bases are TGTGCCAGCAGGGGGAGGGATTTTGGAAACACCATATATTTT.

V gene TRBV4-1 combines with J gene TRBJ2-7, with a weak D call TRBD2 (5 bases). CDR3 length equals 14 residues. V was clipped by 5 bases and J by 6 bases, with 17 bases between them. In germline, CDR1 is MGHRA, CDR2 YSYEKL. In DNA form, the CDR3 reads TGCGCCAGCAGCTCCAGAGGAGGTGGCGGCGAGCAGTACTTC. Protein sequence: CASSSRGGGGEQYF.

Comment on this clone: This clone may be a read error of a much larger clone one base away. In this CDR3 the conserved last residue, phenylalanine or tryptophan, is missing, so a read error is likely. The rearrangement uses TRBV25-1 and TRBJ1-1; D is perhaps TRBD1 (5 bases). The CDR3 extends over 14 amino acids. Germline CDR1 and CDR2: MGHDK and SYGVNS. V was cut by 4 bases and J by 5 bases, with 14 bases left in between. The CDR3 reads CASSAEGSFTEAFL. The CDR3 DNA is TGTGCCAGCAGTGCGGAGGGGAGTTTTACTGAAGCTTTCCTT.

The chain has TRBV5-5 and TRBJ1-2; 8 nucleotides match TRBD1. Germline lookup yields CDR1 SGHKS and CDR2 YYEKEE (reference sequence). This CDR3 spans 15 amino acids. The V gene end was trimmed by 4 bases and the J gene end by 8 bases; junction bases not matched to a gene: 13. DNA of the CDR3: TGTGCCAGCAGCCCCCTCCCTGGACAGGGTTTGGGCTACACCTTC. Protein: CASSPLPGQGLGYTF. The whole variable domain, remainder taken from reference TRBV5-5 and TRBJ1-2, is DAGVTQSPTHLIKTRGQQVTLRCSPISGHKSVSWYQQVLGQGPQFIFQYYEKEERGRGNFPDRFSARQFPNYSSELNVNALLLGDSALYLCASSPLPGQGLGYTFGSGTRLTVV.

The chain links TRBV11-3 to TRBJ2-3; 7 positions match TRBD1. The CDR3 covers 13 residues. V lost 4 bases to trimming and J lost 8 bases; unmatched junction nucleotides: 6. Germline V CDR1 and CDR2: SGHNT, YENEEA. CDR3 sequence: CASSWDSPFTQYF. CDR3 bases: TGTGCCAGCAGCTGGGACAGTCCCTTTACGCAGTATTTT.

CDR3 DNA sequence: TGCGCCAGCAGCCCCAGCGGGGGGATGACGGAGACCCAGTACTTC. Translation gives CASSPSGGMTETQYF. The J gene is TRBJ2-5, the V gene TRBV4-1; 9 nucleotides line up with TRBD2. The germline gives CDR1 MGHRA, CDR2 YSYEKL. The CDR3 is 15 amino acids. V was clipped by 4 bases and J by 5 bases; unmatched bases: 8.

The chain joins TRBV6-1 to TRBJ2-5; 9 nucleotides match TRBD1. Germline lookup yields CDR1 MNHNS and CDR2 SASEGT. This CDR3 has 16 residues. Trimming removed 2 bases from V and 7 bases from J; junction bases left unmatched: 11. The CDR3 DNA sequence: TGTGCCAGCAGTGAACGAGCCGGGACAGGGTTTGCGACCCAGTACTTC. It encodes CASSERAGTGFATQYF.

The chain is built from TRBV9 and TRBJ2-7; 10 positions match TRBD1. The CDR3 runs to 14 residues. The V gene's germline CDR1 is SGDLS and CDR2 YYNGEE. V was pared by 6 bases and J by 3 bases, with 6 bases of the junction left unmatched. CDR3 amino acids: CASNRGTGDYEQYF. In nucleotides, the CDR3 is TGTGCCAGCAATAGGGGGACAGGGGACTACGAGCAGTACTTC.

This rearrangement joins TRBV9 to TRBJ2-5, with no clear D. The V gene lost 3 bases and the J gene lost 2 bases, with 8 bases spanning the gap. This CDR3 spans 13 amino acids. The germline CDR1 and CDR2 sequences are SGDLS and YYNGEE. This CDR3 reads CASSGGYQETQYF. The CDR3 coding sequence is TGTGCCAGCAGCGGAGGCTATCAAGAGACCCAGTACTTC.

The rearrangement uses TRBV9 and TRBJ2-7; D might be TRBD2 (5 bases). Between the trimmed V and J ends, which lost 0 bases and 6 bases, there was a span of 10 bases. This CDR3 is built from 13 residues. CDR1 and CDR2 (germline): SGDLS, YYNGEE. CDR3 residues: CASSVDLGSEQYF. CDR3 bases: TGTGCCAGCAGCGTAGACCTGGGGAGCGAGCAGTACTTC.

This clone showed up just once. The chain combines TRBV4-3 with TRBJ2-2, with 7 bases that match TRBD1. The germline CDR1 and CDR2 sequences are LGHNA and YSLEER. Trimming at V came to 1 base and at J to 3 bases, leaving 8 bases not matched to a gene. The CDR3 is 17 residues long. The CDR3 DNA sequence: TGCGCCAGCAGCCAAGGTTTAAGGGGGCGAGACACCGGGGAGCTGTTTTTT. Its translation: CASSQGLRGRDTGELFF.